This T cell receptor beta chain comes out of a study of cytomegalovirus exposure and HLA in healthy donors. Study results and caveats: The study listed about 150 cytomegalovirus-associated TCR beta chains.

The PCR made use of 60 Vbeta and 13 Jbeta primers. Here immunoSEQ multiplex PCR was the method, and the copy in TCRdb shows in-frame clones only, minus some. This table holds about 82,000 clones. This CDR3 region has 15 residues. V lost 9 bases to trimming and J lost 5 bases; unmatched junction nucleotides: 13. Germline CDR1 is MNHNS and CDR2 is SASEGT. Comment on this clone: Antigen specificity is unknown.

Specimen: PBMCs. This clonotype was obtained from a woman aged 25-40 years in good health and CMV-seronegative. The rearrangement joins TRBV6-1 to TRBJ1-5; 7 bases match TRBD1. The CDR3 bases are TGTGCCAGTATAGGAGGGGGCGCGCATTATCAGCCCCAGCATTTT. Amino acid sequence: CASIGGGAHYQPQHF.